These 13 T cell receptor beta chains were all obtained from the same sample, sequenced in a study of cytomegalovirus exposure and HLA in healthy donors. Use of 60 Vbeta and 13 Jbeta primers characterized the PCR. TCRdb's table, derived via immunoSEQ multiplex PCR, lists solely in-frame clones and lacks some. This table has 150,000 or so clones, roughly 79% appearing once. Sequencing was carried out using PBMCs. The receptors were gathered from a woman aged 40 to 50 in good health and CMV-seropositive.

The J gene is TRBJ1-6, the V gene TRBV5-4; D possibly corresponds to TRBD1 (6 bases). CDR3 length: 12 amino acids. CDR1 is SGHNT and CDR2 is YYREEE in the germline V gene (reference sequence). The V end lost 4 bases, the J end lost 13 bases, and 12 bases lay between the germline ends. The CDR3 DNA reads as TGTGCCAGCAGCCCGATGGGACATCCCCTCCACTTT. Translation: CASSPMGHPLHF.

Comment on this clone: Other DNA sequences from this sample encode an identical CDR3 as well. The CDR3 here is CASSLAPGQGLYNEQFF. As DNA, the CDR3 is TGTGCCAGCAGCCTGGCACCGGGACAGGGCCTATACAATGAGCAGTTCTTC. The rearrangement joins TRBV5-6 to TRBJ2-1; 9 nucleotides match TRBD1. The CDR3 is made up of 17 amino acids. Germline V gives CDR1 SGHDT, CDR2 YYEEEE. J lost 4 bases, V lost 4 bases, and 12 bases had no gene match.

V gene TRBV10-3 combines with J gene TRBJ2-1; tentative D call: TRBD1 (6 bases). V shed 11 bases and J shed 4 bases, with 18 bases lying between them. Germline V gene sequence: CDR1 ENHRY, CDR2 SYGVKD. The CDR3 has 14 amino acids. CDR3 DNA: TGTGCCTCACACCGGGACACGATTTACAATGAGCAGTTCTTC. This codes for CASHRDTIYNEQFF.

This chain joins TRBV28 and TRBJ1-2; TRBD1 matches 7 bases. J lost 5 bases, V lost 1 base, and 7 bases had no gene match. The CDR3 length is 15 residues. Germline lookup yields CDR1 MDHEN and CDR2 SYDVKM. The CDR3 region has the DNA TGTGCCAGCAGTTTATTCTACAGGGGAGGTTATGGCTACACCTTC. This codes for CASSLFYRGGYGYTF.

The chain uses TRBV5-4 and TRBJ2-7; TRBD1 aligns across 10 bases. The junction had 8 bases not matched to a gene; V was cut back by 3 bases and J by 2 bases. This CDR3 region has 16 residues. Germline CDR1 SGHNT, CDR2 YYREEE (reference sequence). The CDR3, as DNA: TGTGCCAGCAGCTCAACCGGGACAGGGGCTCCCTACGAGCAGTACTTC. Protein product: CASSSTGTGAPYEQYF.

The gene calls are TRBV10-1 and TRBJ2-4, with TRBD1 identical over 8 bases. Trimming removed 3 bases from V and 3 bases from J; junction bases left unmatched: 4. Germline CDR1 and CDR2: WNHNN and SYGVQD (reference sequence). The CDR3 runs 15 residues. This CDR3 is CASSDRGLDKNIQYF. The CDR3 DNA reads TGCGCCAGCAGTGACAGGGGGCTTGACAAAAACATTCAGTACTTC.

The J gene is TRBJ1-6, the V gene TRBV18, with D tentatively TRBD1 (5 bases). The CDR3 is 16 residues long. V dropped 2 bases and J dropped 0 bases, with 8 bases sitting between them. The germline gives CDR1 KGHSH, CDR2 LQKENI. In nucleotides, the CDR3 is TGTGCCAGCTCACCATGGACAAGCTCCTATAATTCACCCCTCCACTTT. It is translated as CASSPWTSSYNSPLHF.

J is TRBJ2-5 and V is TRBV11-3; D not resolved. The DNA end lines up better with TRBJ2-7; the J call may be wrong. In germline, CDR1 is SGHNT, CDR2 YENEEA. This CDR3 has 13 amino acids. The CDR3 protein is CASSLGQTYEQYF. DNA for the CDR3: TGTGCCAGCAGCTTAGGACAAACCTACGAGCAGTACTTC.

The rearrangement links TRBV2 to TRBJ2-1, with unresolved D. Germline loops: CDR1 SNHLY, CDR2 FYNNEI. V lost 1 base and J lost 7, with 14 bases in between. The CDR3 is 15 residues long. The CDR3 sequence: CASSEGQVRWNEQFF. In DNA, the CDR3 is TGTGCCAGCAGTGAAGGGCAGGTTAGATGGAATGAGCAGTTCTTC.

The V gene is TRBV5-1, the J gene TRBJ1-3, with D possibly being TRBD1 (6 bases). Germline V gene lookup returns CDR1 SGHRS and CDR2 YFSETQ. This CDR3 is 15 amino acids long. V lost 5 bases and J lost 1, with 13 bases in between. The CDR3 nucleotides read TGCGCCAGCAGTTGGGACACCCCGTCTGGAAACACCATATATTTT. Translating it yields CASSWDTPSGNTIYF.

Only a few counts were recorded for this clone. A junction boundary mismatches the germline segment, possibly from a read error. V gene TRBV5-6 combines with J gene TRBJ2-7; D ambiguous. Germline CDR1 is SGHDT and CDR2 is YYEEEE. This CDR3 has 15 residues. Here the CDR3 DNA reads TGTGCCAGCACCTTGGGCAGGAAAGCCTCCTACGAGCAGTACTTC. This sequence encodes CASTLGRKASYEQYF.

The rearrangement uses TRBV27 and TRBJ2-5, with 8 nucleotides matching TRBD1. The J segment lost 2 bases and the V segment lost 4 bases, leaving 12 bases of the junction unmatched. The CDR3 consists of 17 residues. Germline V gene data show CDR1 as MNHEY and CDR2 as SMNVEV (reference sequence). CDR3 in DNA: TGTGCCAGCAGTTCTTTGGACAGGGCGAGGGGGCAAGAGACCCAGTACTTC. Encoded protein: CASSSLDRARGQETQYF.

The rearrangement joins TRBV5-6 to TRBJ1-1; tentatively, D is TRBD1 (6 bases). CDR1 is SGHDT, CDR2 YYEEEE, per germline. Trimming took off 4 bases at V and 2 bases at J, with 15 bases between the two ends. The CDR3 consists of 15 residues. Here the CDR3 DNA reads TGTGCCAGCAGCCCCGACCTACAGGGAAACACTGAAGCTTTCTTT. Translated: CASSPDLQGNTEAFF.